One and the same sample provided the 14 T cell receptor beta chains below, sequenced in a study of beta chain features in type 1 diabetes. General study results and limits: Within each of all four CD4+ subsets, Type 1 diabetes patients had TCRB CDR3s that were moderately but significantly shorter.

These TCRs' antigens remain unknown. Every bit of the isolated RNA underwent reverse transcription, so sequencing read expressed TCRB transcripts. Assay used: immunoSEQ multiplex PCR; TCRdb lists only in-frame clones, some missing. The sample yields about 170,000 clones, around 7.8% seen once. The sequenced sample was central memory CD4+ T cells from blood. The receptors stem from a woman aged 40 to 50 with type 1 diabetes.

This clone has a handful of counts. This chain joins TRBV7-9 and TRBJ2-3; a possible D gene is TRBD2 (6 bases). The CDR3 totals 15 residues. Germline V lookup: CDR1 SEHNR, CDR2 FQNEAQ (reference sequence). Trimming removed 2 bases at V and 3 bases at J, with 12 bases between. The CDR3 sequence: CASSLSGDSTDTQYF. The CDR3 DNA sequence: TGTGCCAGCAGCTTATCGGGAGACAGTACAGATACGCAGTATTTT.

The rearrangement uses TRBV28 and TRBJ2-7; 10 bases map to TRBD1. V lost 8 bases to trimming and J lost 2 bases; unmatched junction nucleotides: 6. Germline CDR1 and CDR2: MDHEN and SYDVKM. The CDR3 contains 14 residues. For the CDR3, the DNA is TGTGCCAGCTCTTCGGGACAGGGGCCCTACGAGCAGTACTTC. This gives the protein CASSSGQGPYEQYF.

A few counts support this clone. This chain links TRBV19 with TRBJ2-2, with TRBD2 as a possible D gene (6 bases). The CDR3 is 14 amino acids. V was cut by 4 bases and J by 5 bases, with 11 bases left in between. Germline V CDR1 and CDR2: LNHDA, SQIVND (reference sequence). CDR3 in amino acids: CASSNPGRTGELFF. CDR3 coding DNA: TGTGCCAGTAGTAATCCGGGGAGGACCGGGGAGCTGTTTTTT.

In this sample, this clone turned up a few times. This chain joins TRBV4-2 and TRBJ2-3, with 14 bases aligning to TRBD2. This CDR3 comprises 19 residues. The germline gives CDR1 LGHNA, CDR2 YNFKEQ. Trimming cost V 2 bases and J 0 bases; bases outside gene matches: 7. In DNA form, the CDR3 reads TGTGCCAGCAGCCAACCCCCGGGACTAGCGGGAGCCAGCACAGATACGCAGTATTTT. Encoded protein: CASSQPPGLAGASTDTQYF.

This clone was seen a handful of times. The chain uses TRBV7-8 and TRBJ2-5; D remains unclear. CDR3 size: 13 residues. Trimming pared 3 bases from V and 2 bases from J, leaving 7 bases between. CDR1 and CDR2 (germline): SGHVS, FQNEAQ. In DNA, the CDR3 is TGTGCCAGCAGCTTGCGTCTACAAGAGACCCAGTACTTC. It yields the protein CASSLRLQETQYF.

The chain uses TRBV28 and TRBJ2-3; D is possibly TRBD1 (5 bases). CDR1 and CDR2 from the germline V gene are MDHEN and SYDVKM. This CDR3 comprises 13 residues. Trimming removed 6 bases from V and 6 bases from J, with 13 bases in between. This CDR3 reads CASRWGRADTQYF. CDR3 in DNA: TGTGCCAGCAGATGGGGCCGAGCGGATACGCAGTATTTT.

This sequence joins TRBV5-1 and TRBJ2-7, with 11 bases matching TRBD1. Germline trimming cut 1 base from V and 4 bases from J; bases unmatched to any gene: 10. The CDR3 length is 17 residues. Germline CDR1 reads SGHRS; CDR2 reads YFSETQ. CDR3 bases: TGCGCCAGCAGCTTGTACCGTGCCGGGACAGGGGGTTACGAGCAGTACTTC. Protein: CASSLYRAGTGGYEQYF.

This clone was counted ten times or more. The V call is TRBV18, the J call TRBJ1-5, with D unresolved. The V end lost 2 bases, the J end lost 1 base, and 12 bases lay between the germline ends. CDR1 is KGHSH and CDR2 is LQKENI in the germline V gene. This CDR3 region has 16 residues. The CDR3 coding sequence is TGTGCCAGCTCACCATTCTCCAGTTTGAGCAATCAGCCCCAGCATTTT. The encoded protein is CASSPFSSLSNQPQHF.

J is TRBJ1-5 and V is TRBV19; D unresolved. CDR1 and CDR2 from the germline V gene are LNHDA and SQIVND (reference sequence). The CDR3 length is 13 residues. With 1 base removed from V and 5 bases from J, the gap between germline ends came to 6 bases. The CDR3 spells CASSIGEDQPQHF. The CDR3 DNA sequence: TGTGCCAGTAGTATAGGTGAGGATCAGCCCCAGCATTTT.

This clone was observed a few times. This CDR3 is CASSLGGQGRYGYTF. The CDR3 region has the DNA TGTGCCAGCAGTTTAGGCGGACAGGGACGTTATGGCTACACCTTC. J is TRBJ1-2 and V is TRBV28; 8 nucleotides align to TRBD1. The CDR3 is 15 residues long. Germline V gives CDR1 MDHEN, CDR2 SYDVKM. The V segment lost 2 bases and the J segment 5 bases; nucleotides outside the gene matches: 7.

The chain is built from TRBV27 and TRBJ2-3; D not certain. V was pared by 1 base and J by 0 bases, with 5 bases between. The germline CDR1 and CDR2 sequences are MNHEY and SMNVEV (reference sequence). The CDR3 runs to 14 residues. The CDR3 sequence is CASSLYQSTDTQYF. CDR3 DNA: TGTGCCAGCAGTTTATACCAGAGCACAGATACGCAGTATTTT.

Turning to this clone: This sample also contains other DNA sequences that code for the same CDR3. V gene TRBV29-1 combines with J gene TRBJ2-1; the match to TRBD2 covers 8 bases. This CDR3 contains 13 residues. V shed 7 bases, J shed 9 bases, and the junction held 11 bases outside the gene matches. Germline CDR1 reads SQVTM; CDR2 reads ANQGSEA. For the CDR3, the DNA is TGCAGCGCAGGCCGGGAGGGCCTCGGTGAGCAGTTCTTC. As protein: CSAGREGLGEQFF.

In its sample, this clone was seen a few times. The V call is TRBV5-1, the J call TRBJ1-1; D remains ambiguous. The CDR3 consists of 14 residues. The V end was cut by 0 bases, the J end by 1 base, with 7 bases between. Germline V gene lookup returns CDR1 SGHRS and CDR2 YFSETQ. The CDR3 here is CASSLDAGNTEAFF. The CDR3 DNA reads as TGCGCCAGCAGCTTGGACGCAGGGAACACTGAAGCTTTCTTT.

The chain has TRBV10-3 and TRBJ1-2; D gene uncertain. V was trimmed by 6 bases and J by 2 bases, leaving 7 bases between them. Germline V gene sequence: CDR1 ENHRY, CDR2 SYGVKD. The CDR3 extends over 12 amino acids. The CDR3 DNA sequence: TGTGCCATCAGCAGTCCCAACTATGGCTACACCTTC. Translation gives CAISSPNYGYTF.